The 21 T cell receptor beta chains presented below share a single source sample, sequenced in a study of radiotherapy plus CTLA-4 blockade in lung cancer. Some clones are missing from TCRdb's copy, which holds only in-frame ones; the method was immunoSEQ multiplex PCR. This table has about 73,000 clones, more than 75% appearing once. The sequences come from peripheral blood, collected from a patient treated with radiotherapy plus ipilimumab. These receptors all stem from a human donor with non-small cell lung cancer that progressed on radiotherapy plus ipilimumab.

The J gene is TRBJ2-3, the V gene TRBV28; a possible D gene is TRBD2 (6 bases). This CDR3 contains 17 residues. The germline V gene encodes CDR1 MDHEN and CDR2 SYDVKM. V was shortened by 3 bases and J by 3 bases, with 19 bases between the two germline ends. CDR3 DNA: TGTGCCAGCAGTTTTCCCCAAGGTGTTAGCGGAACAGATACGCAGTATTTT. It translates to CASSFPQGVSGTDTQYF. Full variable domain (remainder filled in from reference TRBV28 and TRBJ2-3): DVKVTQSSRYLVKRTGEKVFLECVQDMDHENMFWYRQDPGLGLRLIYFSYDVKMKEKGDIPEGYSVSREKKERFSLILESASTNQTSMYLCASSFPQGVSGTDTQYFGPGTRLTVL.

The chain employs TRBV29-1 and TRBJ2-5, with D unresolved. The CDR3 consists of 15 residues. Per the germline V gene, CDR1 is SQVTM and CDR2 is ANQGSEA. Trimming shortened V by 0 bases and J by 1 base, and 12 bases separated the two germline ends. This chain's CDR3 is CSVEDLDSSQETQYF. The DNA of the CDR3 is TGCAGCGTTGAAGATCTTGACTCCTCCCAAGAGACCCAGTACTTC. Based on the CDR3 plus reference TRBV29-1 and TRBJ2-5, the full variable domain is SAVISQKPSRDICQRGTSLTIQCQVDSQVTMMFWYRQQPGQSLTLIATANQGSEATYESGFVIDKFPISRPNLTFSTLTVSNMSPEDSSIYLCSVEDLDSSQETQYFGPGTRLLVL.

The chain joins TRBV28 to TRBJ2-7; D uncertain. V was trimmed by 2 bases and J by 0 bases, leaving 11 bases between them. This CDR3 contains 15 residues. The germline V gene encodes CDR1 MDHEN and CDR2 SYDVKM. The chain's CDR3 is CASSLGRTYSYEQYV. CDR3 in DNA: TGTGCCAGCAGTTTAGGTCGGACCTACTCCTACGAGCAGTACGTC.

This sequence joins TRBV29-1 and TRBJ2-1; 10 bases match TRBD1. The length of the CDR3 is 13 residues. V dropped 7 bases and J dropped 5; count of bases not matched to a gene: 5. Germline CDR1 SQVTM, CDR2 ANQGSEA. The CDR3 DNA is TGCAGCGGGACAGGGGGAGAAGACAATGAGCAGTTCTTC. Translation gives CSGTGGEDNEQFF.

This clone occurred a few times. The CDR3 DNA reads TGCGCCATCCCAGGGAAGGGTAATGAAAAACTGTTTTTT. Translation: CAIPGKGNEKLFF. This chain joins TRBV23-1 and TRBJ1-4, with TRBD1 as a possible D gene (5 bases). TRBV23-1 is treated as an ORF (open reading frame) with a function not yet certain. Trimming removed 10 bases from V and 4 bases from J, with 13 bases in between. CDR3 size: 13 residues.

The chain joins TRBV19 to TRBJ2-7; 9 nucleotides line up with TRBD1. Germline CDR1 reads LNHDA; CDR2 reads SQIVND (reference sequence). The V and J ends lost 3 bases and 4 bases, in that order; junction bases with no gene match: 1. This CDR3 has 13 residues. As DNA, the CDR3 is TGTGCCAGTAGTATGACAGGGGGTTACGAGCAGTACTTC. Its protein is CASSMTGGYEQYF. The complete variable domain, with remaining parts taken from reference TRBV19 and TRBJ2-7, reads DGGITQSPKYLFRKEGQNVTLSCEQNLNHDAMYWYRQDPGQGLRLIYYSQIVNDFQKGDIAEGYSVSREKKESFPLTVTSAQKNPTAFYLCASSMTGGYEQYFGPGTRLTVT.

The chain joins TRBV4-1 to TRBJ2-2; D perhaps matches TRBD2 (5 bases). Germline CDR1 reads MGHRA; CDR2 reads YSYEKL. With 2 bases removed from V and 7 bases from J, the gap between germline ends came to 11 bases. The CDR3 loop spans 14 amino acids. The CDR3 sequence: CASSQPRRFGELFF. In DNA, the CDR3 is TGCGCCAGCAGCCAACCTAGGAGGTTCGGGGAGCTGTTTTTT.

The genes are TRBV28 and TRBJ1-3, with 7 bases that match TRBD1. With V trimmed by 7 bases and J by 5 bases, 8 bases remained unmatched. The CDR3 length is 14 residues. Germline loops: CDR1 MDHEN, CDR2 SYDVKM. The CDR3 DNA sequence: TGTGCCAGCACGGGACAGCGTAAACGAAACACCATATATTTT. Amino acids: CASTGQRKRNTIYF.

This clone was observed a single time. J is TRBJ2-3 and V is TRBV5-4; possibly TRBD1 for D (6 bases). V lost 4 bases to trimming and J lost 1 base, with 19 bases between them. CDR1 is SGHNT and CDR2 is YYREEE in the germline V gene (reference sequence). The CDR3 has 17 amino acids. CDR3 loop: CASSGNQGLIGTDTQYF. The CDR3 region has the DNA TGTGCCAGCAGCGGCAACCAGGGGCTTATTGGCACAGATACGCAGTATTTT.

This chain connects TRBV18 to TRBJ2-3, with 8 bases identical to TRBD1. Germline V gives CDR1 KGHSH, CDR2 LQKENI. The CDR3 contains 15 residues. V lost 3 bases and J lost 2; bases outside the gene matches: 4. For the CDR3, the DNA is TGTGCCAGCTCACCCCAGGGGGCACTCACAGATACGCAGTATTTT. Translating it yields CASSPQGALTDTQYF.

This chain connects TRBV14 to TRBJ2-2, with D uncertain. The CDR3 runs to 14 residues. V lost 6 bases and J lost 2, with 10 bases in between. Germline loops: CDR1 SGHDN, CDR2 FVKESK. CDR3 in DNA: TGTGCCAGCAGTCAATGGGTAAACACCGGGGAGCTGTTTTTT. Translation: CASSQWVNTGELFF.

This sequence joins TRBV5-6 and TRBJ1-2; 7 bases map to TRBD1. From germline, CDR1 is SGHDT and CDR2 YYEEEE. The CDR3 has 15 amino acids. J gave up 4 bases and V 0 bases, and 6 bases lay outside the gene matches. CDR3 DNA: TGTGCCAGCAGCTTGGTAGGGGGCAGTTCCTATGGCTACACCTTC. Residues: CASSLVGGSSYGYTF.

The rearrangement links TRBV30 to TRBJ2-7; 10 bases agree with TRBD2. The CDR3 totals 17 residues. Germline lookup yields CDR1 GTSNPN and CDR2 SVGIG (reference sequence). The V gene end was trimmed by 2 bases and the J gene end by 5 bases; junction bases not matched to a gene: 15. CDR3 DNA sequence: TGTGCCTGGAGTACCCAGCCCCCTAGCGGGAGCGGCGACGAGCAGTACTTC. Its translation is CAWSTQPPSGSGDEQYF.

The chain recombines TRBV19 with TRBJ2-1; D perhaps matches TRBD2 (5 bases). CDR3 length equals 16 residues. Germline V lookup: CDR1 LNHDA, CDR2 SQIVND (reference sequence). Between the trimmed V and J ends, which lost 1 base and 3 bases, there was a span of 13 bases. CDR3 in amino acids: CASSIGERPNYNEQFF. CDR3 DNA sequence: TGTGCCAGTAGTATAGGGGAGCGGCCAAACTACAATGAGCAGTTCTTC.

The rearrangement links TRBV4-1 to TRBJ2-1; perhaps TRBD2 as D (5 bases). CDR3 length: 13 residues. Germline CDR1 reads MGHRA; CDR2 reads YSYEKL. The germline V and J ends were trimmed by 5 bases and 3 bases, with 8 bases remaining between them. CDR3 protein: CASSEGLYNEQFF. The CDR3 DNA is TGCGCCAGCAGCGAGGGCCTCTACAATGAGCAGTTCTTC.

Here the CDR3 DNA reads TGCAGCGCCGAGGACACCTACGAGCAGTACTTC. Translated, it gives CSAEDTYEQYF. The chain recombines TRBV29-1 with TRBJ2-5; D is possibly TRBD1 (5 bases). The J call may be in error: the DNA end matches TRBJ2-7 better. CDR3 length: 11 amino acids. CDR1 is SQVTM, CDR2 ANQGSEA, per germline.

The chain uses TRBV5-1 and TRBJ1-4; no clear D gene. This CDR3 has 14 amino acids. Germline values: CDR1 SGHRS, CDR2 YFSETQ. Trimming took 7 bases from V and 7 from J, leaving 17 bases between them. The CDR3 DNA reads TGCGCCAGCGGATTAGGGCCGTACATTGAAAAACTGTTTTTT. It is translated as CASGLGPYIEKLFF.

V is TRBV5-1 and J is TRBJ2-1; possibly TRBD2 for D (5 bases). The CDR3 covers 17 residues. Between the trimmed V and J ends, which lost 0 bases and 0 bases, there was a span of 13 bases. CDR1 and CDR2 from the germline V gene are SGHRS and YFSETQ. The CDR3 DNA sequence: TGCGCCAGCAGCTTGGCGTGGAGGTCCTCCTCCTACAATGAGCAGTTCTTC. This encodes CASSLAWRSSSYNEQFF.

This chain joins TRBV4-1 and TRBJ2-3; D gene ambiguous. V lost 0 bases and J 4 bases, leaving 14 bases between the germline ends. The germline V gene has CDR1 MGHRA and CDR2 YSYEKL. CDR3 length: 16 residues. CDR3 in amino acids: CASSQEQASPPDTQYF. DNA for the CDR3: TGCGCCAGCAGCCAAGAACAAGCGTCGCCCCCAGATACGCAGTATTTT.

The CDR3 DNA is TGCGCCAGCAGCTCTAGCGGGGGCGTGGAGACCCAGTACTTC. Translating gives CASSSSGGVETQYF. This chain links TRBV5-1 with TRBJ2-5, with TRBD2 matching 10 bases. Germline values: CDR1 SGHRS, CDR2 YFSETQ. Trimming removed 3 bases from V and 5 bases from J; junction bases left unmatched: 4. The CDR3 has 14 amino acids.

The rearrangement joins TRBV28 to TRBJ2-5; 7 bases align to TRBD1. Germline V gene sequence: CDR1 MDHEN, CDR2 SYDVKM. V was pared by 6 bases and J by 6 bases, with 7 bases of the junction left unmatched. The CDR3 loop spans 13 amino acids. CDR3 DNA sequence: TGTGCCAGCAGACAGACAGGGACGAAGACCCAGTACTTC. Its translation: CASRQTGTKTQYF.